One sample yielded the 15 T cell receptor beta chains listed below, sequenced in a study of T cell clonality in common variable immunodeficiency. Study conclusions and caveats: In common variable immunodeficiency, TCR beta chains reportedly carried fewer deletions and N-nucleotide insertions.

The protocol was immunoSEQ multiplex PCR, while the TCRdb copy is restricted to in-frame clones and leaves out a portion. The sample was found to contain more than 9,000 clones, and every one recurs. These receptors are not linked to any known antigen. Sequencing input: peripheral blood mononuclear cells. All receptors derive from a human donor with common variable immunodeficiency.

This clone was detected a few times. The read comes to an end 3 residues before the CDR3 does, leaving the germline J gene to fill in the end. This chain uses TRBV5-1 with TRBJ2-7; 7 bases are shared with TRBD1. The germline CDR1 and CDR2 sequences are SGHRS and YFSETQ. CDR3 length equals 14 residues. V was pared by 4 bases and J by 2 bases, with 6 bases of the junction left unmatched. CDR3 protein: CASSQGTATYEQYF. The DNA read from the CDR3 is TGCGCCAGCAGCCAGGGGACAGCTACCTACGAG.

This clone is medium-sized (0.01 to 0.1%). The DNA ends 3 residues before the CDR3 does, and the rest of the CDR3 is filled in from the germline J gene. The chain joins TRBV18 to TRBJ2-1, with 8 positions matching TRBD2. The CDR3 extends over 15 amino acids. V lost 3 bases and J lost 3; bases outside the gene matches: 4. Germline-derived CDR1 and CDR2 are KGHSH and LQKENI. Partial CDR3 DNA: TGTGCCAGCTCACCCCGGGGGGGCAACTACAATGAG. Translating gives CASSPRGGNYNE. The CDR3 in full is CASSPRGGNYNEQFF.

This clone was detected only a few times. The read halts 3 residues ahead of the CDR3 end, with the missing end drawn from the germline J gene. The rearrangement links TRBV7-3 to TRBJ2-1; 7 bases are a match to TRBD2. This CDR3 contains 15 residues. With 5 bases clipped from V and 5 bases from J, the junction kept 9 bases outside the gene matches. Germline values: CDR1 SGHTA, CDR2 FQGTGA. CDR3 DNA (partial): TGTGCCAGCAGCGGGGGAGCGGGATCTAACAATGAG. Translation: CASSGGAGSNNE. The whole CDR3 is CASSGGAGSNNEQFF. Supplemented by reference TRBV7-3 and TRBJ2-1, the full variable domain reads GAGVSQTPSNKVTEKGKYVELRCDPISGHTALYWYRQSLGQGPEFLIYFQGTGAADDSGLPNDRFFAVRPEGSVSTLKIQRTERGDSAVYLCASSGGAGSNNEQFFGPGTRLTVL.

Sample share makes this clone medium-sized. The DNA ends 3 residues before the CDR3 does, and the rest of the CDR3 is filled in from the germline J gene. The chain has TRBV20-1 and TRBJ1-4; D possibly corresponds to TRBD1 (5 bases). Per germline, CDR1 DFQATT and CDR2 SNEGSKA (reference sequence). The CDR3 spans 12 residues. CDR3 protein: CSARDSKGKLFF. The CDR3 DNA, read in part, is TGCAGTGCTAGAGATTCGAAGGGGAAA.

This clone occurred a few times. The read ends 3 residues before the CDR3 terminus; that terminus is restored from the germline J gene. The chain couples TRBV7-3 to TRBJ2-3, with 8 bases identical to TRBD1. Germline V lookup: CDR1 SGHTA, CDR2 FQGTGA. The CDR3 is made up of 15 amino acids. The ends lost 4 bases at V and 0 bases at J; junction bases unmatched: 3. CDR3 DNA, as far as it was read: TGTGCCAGCAGCTCCTACAGGGGGAGCACAGATACG. Amino acid sequence: CASSSYRGSTDT. The whole CDR3 sequence is CASSSYRGSTDTQYF.

This clone was picked up a small number of times. From the germline J gene comes the end of the CDR3, since the read stops 3 residues before it. V and J are TRBV10-3 and TRBJ2-5; a possible D gene is TRBD2 (5 bases). The CDR3 sequence is 14 residues long. V shed 3 bases and J shed 3 bases, with 11 bases lying between them. Germline loops: CDR1 ENHRY, CDR2 SYGVKD. The part of the CDR3 DNA that was read is TGTGCCATCAGTGATTCGGGGAGCGAAGAGACC. Translation: CAISDSGSEET. The entire CDR3 sequence reads CAISDSGSEETQYF.

This clone has just a few counts. The read terminates 3 residues before the CDR3 end, so the remaining end is supplied by the germline J gene. V usage is TRBV5-1 and J usage is TRBJ2-1, with 10 bases identical to TRBD2. V lost 5 bases and J lost 7; bases outside the gene matches: 6. Germline V lookup: CDR1 SGHRS, CDR2 YFSETQ. The CDR3 has 14 residues. The part of the CDR3 DNA that was read is TGCGCCAGCAGAAGCGGGAGGGCAGGGAATGAG. Encoded protein: CASRSGRAGNE. The full CDR3 protein reads CASRSGRAGNEQFF.

This clone has just a few counts. Read data end 3 residues before the CDR3 end; the end is taken from the germline J gene. The chain combines TRBV7-3 with TRBJ2-7; D assignment may be TRBD1 or TRBD2 (6 bases each). Germline V gene data show CDR1 as SGHTA and CDR2 as FQGTGA. V dropped 5 bases and J dropped 5 bases, with 16 bases sitting between them. This CDR3 comprises 14 residues. The CDR3 spells CASSKQGGVDEQYF. CDR3 DNA, as far as it was read: TGTGCCAGCAGCAAACAGGGAGGAGTGGACGAG.

This clone has a handful of counts. The CDR3 end lies 3 residues beyond the end of the read and is filled in from the germline J gene. The V gene is TRBV7-3, the J gene TRBJ2-5; 10 bases line up with TRBD1. This CDR3 spans 13 amino acids. Germline lookup yields CDR1 SGHTA and CDR2 FQGTGA. The V and J ends lost 5 bases and 5 bases, in that order; junction bases with no gene match: 2. CDR3 DNA (partial): TGTGCCAGCAGCGCGGGACAGGGGGAGACC. Amino acids: CASSAGQGET. The full CDR3 is CASSAGQGETQYF. The full variable domain, with the rest looked up from reference TRBV7-3 and TRBJ2-5, is GAGVSQTPSNKVTEKGKYVELRCDPISGHTALYWYRQSLGQGPEFLIYFQGTGAADDSGLPNDRFFAVRPEGSVSTLKIQRTERGDSAVYLCASSAGQGETQYFGPGTRLLVL.

Judged by abundance, this clone is medium-sized. The read halts 3 residues ahead of the CDR3 end, with the missing end drawn from the germline J gene. This chain connects TRBV20-1 to TRBJ2-1; maybe TRBD1 (5 bases). Germline V gene data show CDR1 as DFQATT and CDR2 as SNEGSKA (reference sequence). The CDR3 runs 15 residues. V gave up 5 bases and J gave up 8 bases, with 22 bases separating them. The DNA read from the CDR3 is TGCAGTGCTCATGGTAGGGCCCAAGGGGTCGATGAG. This encodes CSAHGRAQGVDE. The entire CDR3 sequence reads CSAHGRAQGVDEQFF.

Comment on this clone: The read ends 3 residues before the CDR3 terminus; that terminus is restored from the germline J gene. The chain is built from TRBV6-2 or TRBV6-3 and TRBJ2-3, with 7 bases aligning to TRBD2. J gave up 7 bases and V 5 bases, and 12 bases lay outside the gene matches. Germline CDR1 MNHEY, CDR2 SVGEGT. The CDR3 covers 15 residues. Partial CDR3 DNA: TGTGCCAGCAGTCCAGGGTGGGAGGGCCGGAATACG. Amino acids: CASSPGWEGRNT. The CDR3 reads in full as CASSPGWEGRNTQYF.

About this clone: The read terminates 3 residues before the CDR3 end, so the remaining end is supplied by the germline J gene. V gene TRBV6-2 or TRBV6-3 combines with J gene TRBJ2-7, with 7 bases that match TRBD1. V shed 4 bases and J 2 bases; nucleotides not matched to a gene: 11. Germline CDR1 and CDR2: MNHEY and SVGEGT. This CDR3 contains 16 residues. The CDR3 reads CASSSLRPTGAYEQYF. The DNA read from the CDR3 is TGTGCCAGCAGTTCACTACGTCCTACAGGGGCCTACGAG.

Turning to this clone: The read terminates 3 residues ahead of where the CDR3 ends, so the germline J gene completes it. The rearrangement uses TRBV5-1 and TRBJ2-7; D gene ambiguous. V dropped 0 bases and J dropped 3 bases, with 10 bases sitting between them. The CDR3 contains 14 residues. Germline loops: CDR1 SGHRS, CDR2 YFSETQ. The CDR3 DNA, read in part, is TGCGCCAGCAGCTTGGGGCAGGTGATCTACGAG. This sequence encodes CASSLGQVIYE. The complete CDR3 reads CASSLGQVIYEQYF. Together with reference TRBV5-1 and TRBJ2-7, the CDR3 gives the full variable domain: KAGVTQTPRYLIKTRGQQVTLSCSPISGHRSVSWYQQTPGQGLQFLFEYFSETQRNKGNFPGRFSGRQFSNSRSEMNVSTLELGDSALYLCASSLGQVIYEQYFGPGTRLTVT.

This clone was seen more than once but under ten times. The CDR3 bases that were read are TGTGCCAGCAGCTTAAAATCAAGTGGTAGCGGGGTACGAGAGACC. Translating gives CASSLKSSGSGVRET. The complete CDR3 protein is CASSLKSSGSGVRETQYF. The gene calls are TRBV7-3 and TRBJ2-5; 8 nucleotides line up with TRBD2. The read terminates 3 residues ahead of where the CDR3 ends, so the germline J gene completes it. Trimming took 1 base from V and 4 from J; bases not matched to a gene: 14. Germline assignment: CDR1 SGHTA and CDR2 FQGTGA. The CDR3 sequence is 18 residues long.

Remarks on this clone: Read coverage stops 3 residues before the CDR3 terminus; the germline J gene supplies the remainder. The chain links TRBV7-3 to TRBJ1-6; TRBD1 is a possible D gene (5 bases). The CDR3 runs 14 residues. The germline CDR1 and CDR2 sequences are SGHTA and FQGTGA. V dropped 3 bases and J dropped 2 bases, with 5 bases sitting between them. CDR3: CASSLDTYNSPLHF. The CDR3 DNA, read in part, is TGTGCCAGCAGCTTGGACACCTATAATTCACCC.